The T cell receptor beta chain under discussion was sequenced for a study of T cells in localized non-small cell lung cancer. Generated by immunoSEQ multiplex PCR, the TCRdb table keeps only in-frame clones and is missing some. The data contain around 30,000 clones, roughly 80% of them seen just once; the ten biggest clones take up approximately 35%. This clone was seen once. The CDR3 has 18 amino acids. Germline loops: CDR1 LNHDA, CDR2 SQIVND (reference sequence). Between the trimmed V and J ends, which lost 7 bases and 0 bases, there was a span of 22 bases. The receptor's source is a male donor at least 60 years old with stage II squamous cell lung carcinoma. The sample was peripheral blood, taken before any cancer treatment. This sequence joins TRBV19 and TRBJ1-5; D unresolved. The CDR3 loop is CASTKRVPEGYSNQPQHF. In DNA, the CDR3 is TGTGCCAGTACTAAAAGAGTACCCGAGGGCTATAGCAATCAGCCCCAGCATTTT.